These 6 T cell receptor beta chains share one sample of origin, sequenced in a study of spatial heterogeneity in lung cancer. One entry per CDR3 protein, called by TCRdb with MiXCR from the 5' RACE reads. The sample has some 25,000 distinct CDR3 sequences; about 4.3% are singletons. The time point denotes: sample taken at primary tumor resection. The sample was PBMCs, taken at surgery. All receptors come from a male donor with early-stage non-small cell lung cancer.

With regard to this clonotype: A read error may be the cause here, since a much bigger clone is one base away. The V call is TRBV28, the J call TRBJ1-1; possible D gene TRBD1, 5 bases. Per germline, CDR1 MDHEN and CDR2 SYDVKM. This CDR3 region has 14 residues. The CDR3 region has the DNA TGTGTCACCCAACCCTGGTCGAGGGGCACTGAAGCTTTCTTT. Translation gives CVTQPWSRGTEAFF.

This clonotype was detected ten times or more. The rearrangement uses TRBV20-1 and TRBJ2-7; D call uncertain. The CDR3 consists of 12 residues. Germline V gives CDR1 DFQATT, CDR2 SNEGSKA (reference sequence). V gave up 2 bases and J gave up 6 bases, with 11 bases separating them. The CDR3 DNA sequence: TGCAGTGCTAGATCCGTCTCCGGCGAGCAGTACTTC. Its protein product is CSARSVSGEQYF.

The chain joins TRBV25-1 to TRBJ2-1; 12 bases agree with TRBD2. This CDR3 is 15 amino acids long. After removal of 6 bases from V and 5 bases from J, the junction contained 5 bases not matched to a gene. Germline V gene data show CDR1 as MGHDK and CDR2 as SYGVNS. CDR3 protein: CASSLGLAGNNEQFF. CDR3 nucleotide sequence: TGTGCCAGCAGCCTGGGACTAGCGGGTAACAATGAGCAGTTCTTC. Using reference TRBV25-1 and TRBJ2-1 for the parts outside the CDR3, the full variable domain is EADIYQTPRYLVIGTGKKITLECSQTMGHDKMYWYQQDPGMELHLIHYSYGVNSTEKGDLSSESTVSRIRTEHFPLTLESARPSHTSQYLCASSLGLAGNNEQFFGPGTRLTVL.

The table lists this clonotype with many counts. The genes are TRBV7-2 and TRBJ1-3; D unresolved. Per the germline V gene, CDR1 is SGHTA and CDR2 is FQGNSA. Trimming pared 5 bases from V and 2 bases from J, leaving 4 bases between. The CDR3 runs to 12 residues. The CDR3 region is CASSPTGNTIYF. For the CDR3, the DNA is TGTGCCAGCAGCCCTACTGGAAACACCATATATTTT.

This clonotype has a count of ten or more. This chain connects TRBV27 to TRBJ2-7; D remains unclear. In germline, CDR1 is MNHEY, CDR2 SMNVEV (reference sequence). The CDR3 length is 14 residues. V lost 4 bases and J 4 bases, leaving 14 bases between the germline ends. DNA of the CDR3: TGTGCCAGCAGTTCTTGGGCAGCTCAATACGAGCAGTACTTC. Protein sequence: CASSSWAAQYEQYF.

This clonotype was seen repeatedly, ten times or more. The chain combines TRBV6-5 with TRBJ1-2, with D tentatively TRBD1 (6 bases). V was trimmed by 5 bases and J by 4 bases, leaving 11 bases between them. CDR3 length: 13 residues. Germline CDR1 MNHEY, CDR2 SVGAGI. CDR3: CASSLEQGYGYTF. The CDR3 nucleotides are TGTGCCAGCAGTCTCGAACAGGGCTATGGCTACACCTTC.